Below, 21 T cell receptor beta chains from the same sample are listed, as sequenced in a study of beta chain features in type 1 diabetes. These receptors lack a known antigen. Findings and caveats of the study: Researchers report that Type 1 diabetes patients had moderately but significantly shorter TCRB CDR3s across all four CD4+ subsets.

The isolated RNA, all of it, was reverse transcribed, so expressed TCRB transcripts were what got sequenced. Some clones are missing from TCRdb's copy, which holds only in-frame ones; the method was immunoSEQ multiplex PCR. The table records fewer than 30,000 clones, 55% to 75% of them present only once. The specimen was Tregs from blood. The receptors come from a man aged 18 to 35 with type 1 diabetes.

The chain has TRBV27 and TRBJ2-1; 11 bases are a match to TRBD2. Germline CDR1 reads MNHEY; CDR2 reads SMNVEV (reference sequence). V dropped 6 bases and J dropped 6; count of bases not matched to a gene: 4. CDR3 length: 14 amino acids. DNA of the CDR3: TGTGCCAGCAGACTAGCGGGAGCCGCCAATGAGCAGTTCTTC. Translating it yields CASRLAGAANEQFF.

A note on this clone: One junction end disagrees with the germline gene, perhaps due to a read error. CDR3 residues: CAVRDSYNQPQHF. For the CDR3, the DNA is TGTGCCGTCAGGGACAGCTACAATCAGCCCCAGCATTTT. The chain links TRBV10-3 to TRBJ1-5; 7 nucleotides match TRBD1. This CDR3 is 13 amino acids long. CDR1 and CDR2 from the germline V gene are ENHRY and SYGVKD.

The CDR3 DNA sequence: TGTGCCAGCAGGGTTTCAGCGGGAGTACCCGGGGAGCTGTTTTTT. Translation gives CASRVSAGVPGELFF. This chain joins TRBV5-4 and TRBJ2-2, with 8 bases fitting TRBD2. The V gene end was trimmed by 5 bases and the J gene end by 6 bases; junction bases not matched to a gene: 9. The CDR3 has 15 amino acids. Germline V gene lookup returns CDR1 SGHNT and CDR2 YYREEE (reference sequence).

A few counts support this clone. The chain links TRBV6-5 to TRBJ2-7, with a weak D call TRBD2 (6 bases). Germline V gene sequence: CDR1 MNHEY, CDR2 SVGAGI. The V end lost 6 bases, the J end lost 4 bases, and 19 bases lay between the germline ends. The CDR3 is 15 amino acids. CDR3 DNA sequence: TGTGCCAGCAGCCCCTTATCTGGGGCGGGGTACGAGCAGTACTTC. It yields the protein CASSPLSGAGYEQYF.

The chain employs TRBV30 and TRBJ2-2; tentative D call: TRBD1 (6 bases). The CDR3 runs 17 residues. Trimming took 0 bases from V and 2 from J, leaving 16 bases between them. Germline CDR1 reads GTSNPN; CDR2 reads SVGIG (reference sequence). The DNA of the CDR3 is TGTGCCTGGAGTGTACAGGGATATCGGGTTAACACCGGGGAGCTGTTTTTT. It yields the protein CAWSVQGYRVNTGELFF.

The genes are TRBV28 and TRBJ1-4; no clear D gene. The CDR3 totals 13 residues. Trimming shortened V by 3 bases and J by 10 bases, and 12 bases separated the two germline ends. Germline CDR1 MDHEN, CDR2 SYDVKM. CDR3 nucleotides: TGTGCCAGCAGTTTTACGAGAGGCGGAAAACTGTTTTTT. Encoded protein: CASSFTRGGKLFF.

This clone was recorded a few times. The chain has TRBV10-2 and TRBJ1-1; tentative D call: TRBD1 (5 bases). V was trimmed by 2 bases and J by 4 bases, leaving 14 bases between them. Germline V lookup: CDR1 WSHSY, CDR2 SAAADI. This CDR3 region has 15 residues. CDR3 DNA sequence: TGCGCCAGCAGTGAGGGGGGGTTTGGGAGCACTGAAGCTTTCTTT. Its protein is CASSEGGFGSTEAFF.

This rearrangement joins TRBV30 to TRBJ1-2; weak D call: TRBD1 (5 bases). This CDR3 has 13 residues. The V end lost 3 bases, the J end lost 7 bases, and 15 bases lay between the germline ends. Germline loops: CDR1 GTSNPN, CDR2 SVGIG (reference sequence). The CDR3 reads CAWSPQGLVGYTF. The CDR3 DNA is TGTGCCTGGAGCCCCCAGGGTCTTGTTGGCTACACCTTC.

This clone was found once. The rearrangement links TRBV5-1 to TRBJ1-2; maybe TRBD1 (5 bases). V lost 5 bases and J 4 bases, leaving 15 bases between the germline ends. This CDR3 is built from 14 residues. The germline gives CDR1 SGHRS, CDR2 YFSETQ. For the CDR3, the DNA is TGCGCCAGCAGTTATGACAGCTTCATCTATGGCTACACCTTC. Amino acids: CASSYDSFIYGYTF.

The V gene is TRBV29-1, the J gene TRBJ2-5; TRBD1 might be the D (6 bases). The CDR3 sequence is 13 residues long. V dropped 3 bases and J dropped 0 bases, with 8 bases sitting between them. The V gene's germline CDR1 is SQVTM and CDR2 ANQGSEA. CDR3 in DNA: TGCAGCGTTGACGGGACACACCAAGAGACCCAGTACTTC. It codes for CSVDGTHQETQYF.

The V and J genes are TRBV6-5 and TRBJ1-4, with no clear D. The CDR3 has 14 residues. Per the germline V gene, CDR1 is MNHEY and CDR2 is SVGAGI. V was cut by 7 bases and J by 7 bases, with 16 bases left in between. The CDR3 reads CASTPRGRGEKLFF. CDR3 coding DNA: TGTGCCAGCACCCCCCGGGGAAGAGGTGAAAAACTGTTTTTT.

The rearrangement joins TRBV28 to TRBJ2-1; 10 bases fit TRBD2. This CDR3 region has 16 residues. Germline loops: CDR1 MDHEN, CDR2 SYDVKM. After removal of 6 bases from V and 0 bases from J, the junction contained 5 bases not matched to a gene. As DNA, the CDR3 is TGTGCCAGCAGACTAGCGGGAAGTAGCTCCTACAATGAGCAGTTCTTC. As protein: CASRLAGSSSYNEQFF. The full variable domain, its missing parts supplied by reference TRBV28 and TRBJ2-1, is DVKVTQSSRYLVKRTGEKVFLECVQDMDHENMFWYRQDPGLGLRLIYFSYDVKMKEKGDIPEGYSVSREKKERFSLILESASTNQTSMYLCASRLAGSSSYNEQFFGPGTRLTVL.

This chain uses TRBV6-5 with TRBJ2-7; 9 nucleotides align to TRBD2. The trim removed 5 bases at V and 0 bases at J, leaving 2 bases unmatched. The CDR3 length is 14 residues. Per germline, CDR1 MNHEY and CDR2 SVGAGI. The CDR3 nucleotides are TGTGCCAGCAGTCGTAGCGGGAGCTCCTACGAGCAGTACTTC. Translation gives CASSRSGSSYEQYF.

This chain links TRBV30 with TRBJ2-7; 7 bases align to TRBD2. Germline CDR1 reads GTSNPN; CDR2 reads SVGIG (reference sequence). The V segment lost 0 bases and the J segment 2 bases; nucleotides outside the gene matches: 7. The CDR3 consists of 15 residues. This CDR3 reads CAWSVQRGRTYEQYF. In DNA, the CDR3 is TGTGCCTGGAGTGTACAGCGGGGTCGGACCTACGAGCAGTACTTC. Looking up the rest from reference TRBV30 and TRBJ2-7 gives the full variable domain: SQTIHQWPATLVQPVGSPLSLECTVEGTSNPNLYWYRQAAGRGLQLLFYSVGIGQISSEVPQNLSASRPQDRQFILSSKKLLLSDSGFYLCAWSVQRGRTYEQYFGPGTRLTVT.

The chain employs TRBV7-9 and TRBJ2-7, with D possibly being TRBD1 (6 bases). This CDR3 is 14 amino acids long. From germline, CDR1 is SEHNR and CDR2 FQNEAQ (reference sequence). V was pared by 0 bases and J by 3 bases, with 9 bases between. The CDR3 nucleotides are TGTGCCAGCAGCTTAGCACAGGGAGTCTACGAGCAGTACTTC. Translated: CASSLAQGVYEQYF.

The chain joins TRBV7-9 to TRBJ2-1; a possible D gene is TRBD2 (6 bases). Per the germline V gene, CDR1 is SEHNR and CDR2 is FQNEAQ (reference sequence). V dropped 3 bases and J dropped 6 bases, with 9 bases sitting between them. The CDR3 totals 13 residues. The CDR3 reads CASSFLTSNEQFF. CDR3 bases: TGTGCCAGCAGCTTCCTGACTAGCAATGAGCAGTTCTTC.

In its sample, this clone was seen a few times. This chain uses TRBV7-9 with TRBJ1-1; D is uncertain. Germline V gene lookup returns CDR1 SEHNR and CDR2 FQNEAQ (reference sequence). The CDR3 consists of 12 residues. V was trimmed by 2 bases and J by 1 base, leaving 2 bases between them. The CDR3 protein is CASSLQNTEAFF. The CDR3 DNA is TGTGCCAGCAGCTTACAGAACACTGAAGCTTTCTTT.

The sample holds a few counts of this clone. The chain joins TRBV7-9 to TRBJ2-1; the match to TRBD2 covers 9 bases. J lost 3 bases, V lost 5 bases, and 17 bases had no gene match. Germline loops: CDR1 SEHNR, CDR2 FQNEAQ (reference sequence). The CDR3 covers 19 residues. DNA of the CDR3: TGTGCCAGCAGCCCACGGTCCGTAGGCGGGAGGGCAGGCTACAATGAGCAGTTCTTC. Translating it yields CASSPRSVGGRAGYNEQFF.

This clone was seen more than once but under ten times. The chain has TRBV6-1 and TRBJ1-3; D not certain. This CDR3 is built from 14 residues. The germline V and J ends were trimmed by 3 bases and 7 bases, with 13 bases remaining between them. Germline V lookup: CDR1 MNHNS, CDR2 SASEGT. CDR3 residues: CASSDGRRYNTIYF. CDR3 DNA sequence: TGTGCCAGCAGTGACGGGAGGCGGTATAACACCATATATTTT.

V is TRBV25-1 and J is TRBJ2-7; D is perhaps TRBD2 (5 bases). The CDR3 consists of 16 residues. The V and J ends lost 3 bases and 4 bases respectively, with 19 bases between them. Germline V CDR1 and CDR2: MGHDK, SYGVNS. CDR3 amino acids: CASSEDSLPGFYEQYF. DNA for the CDR3: TGTGCCAGCAGTGAGGACTCACTCCCGGGGTTTTACGAGCAGTACTTC.

The CDR3 reads CASRGSWGNQPQHF. The CDR3 DNA reads TGTGCCAGTAGGGGCTCGTGGGGCAATCAGCCCCAGCATTTT. The rearrangement links TRBV19 to TRBJ1-5; D gene unclear. Germline assignment: CDR1 LNHDA and CDR2 SQIVND (reference sequence). This CDR3 region has 14 residues. V dropped 6 bases and J dropped 2 bases, with 11 bases sitting between them.